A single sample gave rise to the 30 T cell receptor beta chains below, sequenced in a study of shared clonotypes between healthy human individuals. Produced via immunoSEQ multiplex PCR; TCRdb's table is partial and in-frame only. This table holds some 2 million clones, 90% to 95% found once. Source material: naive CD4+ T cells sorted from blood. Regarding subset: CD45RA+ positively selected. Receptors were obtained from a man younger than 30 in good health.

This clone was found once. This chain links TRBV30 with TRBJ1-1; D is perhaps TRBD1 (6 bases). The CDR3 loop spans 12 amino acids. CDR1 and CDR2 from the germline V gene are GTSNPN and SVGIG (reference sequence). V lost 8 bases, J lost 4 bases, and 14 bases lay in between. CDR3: CAGKRGGTEAFF. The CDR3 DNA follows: TGTGCCGGAAAACGAGGGGGCACTGAAGCTTTCTTT.

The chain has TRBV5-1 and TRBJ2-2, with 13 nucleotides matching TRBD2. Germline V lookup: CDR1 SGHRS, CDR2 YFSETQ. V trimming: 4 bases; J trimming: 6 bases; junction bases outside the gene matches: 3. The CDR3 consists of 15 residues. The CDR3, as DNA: TGCGCCAGCAGCACTAGCGGGAGGGCCGCCGGGGAGCTGTTTTTT. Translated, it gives CASSTSGRAAGELFF.

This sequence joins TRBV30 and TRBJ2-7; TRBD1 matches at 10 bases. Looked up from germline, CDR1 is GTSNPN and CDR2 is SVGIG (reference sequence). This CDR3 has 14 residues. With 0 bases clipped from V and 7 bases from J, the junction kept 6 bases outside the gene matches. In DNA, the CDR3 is TGTGCCTGGAGTGTCGGGACAGGGGTGGGGGAGCAGTACTTC. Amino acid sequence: CAWSVGTGVGEQYF.

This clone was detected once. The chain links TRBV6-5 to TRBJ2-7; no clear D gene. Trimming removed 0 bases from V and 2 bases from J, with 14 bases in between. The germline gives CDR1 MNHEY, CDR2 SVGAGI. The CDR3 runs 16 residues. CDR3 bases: TGTGCCAGCAGTTACTCGAATGGCAGGTCTACCTACGAGCAGTACTTC. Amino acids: CASSYSNGRSTYEQYF.

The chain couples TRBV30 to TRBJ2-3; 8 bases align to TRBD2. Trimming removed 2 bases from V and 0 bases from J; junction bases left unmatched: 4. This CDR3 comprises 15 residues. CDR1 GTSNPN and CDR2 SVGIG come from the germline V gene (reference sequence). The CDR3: CAWSKASGSTDTQYF. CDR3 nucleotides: TGTGCCTGGAGTAAGGCTAGCGGGAGCACAGATACGCAGTATTTT.

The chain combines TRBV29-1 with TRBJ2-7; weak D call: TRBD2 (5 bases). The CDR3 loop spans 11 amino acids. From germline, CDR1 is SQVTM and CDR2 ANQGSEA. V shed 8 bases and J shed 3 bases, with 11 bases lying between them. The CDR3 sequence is CSSTTNYEQYF. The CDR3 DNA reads TGCAGCTCGACTACTAACTACGAGCAGTACTTC.

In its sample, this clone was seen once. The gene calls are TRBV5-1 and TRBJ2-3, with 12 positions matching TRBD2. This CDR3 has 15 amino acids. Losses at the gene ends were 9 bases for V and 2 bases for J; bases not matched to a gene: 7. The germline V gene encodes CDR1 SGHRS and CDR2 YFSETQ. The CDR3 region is CATKLAGGTTDTQYF. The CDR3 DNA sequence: TGCGCCACCAAACTAGCGGGGGGTACCACAGATACGCAGTATTTT.

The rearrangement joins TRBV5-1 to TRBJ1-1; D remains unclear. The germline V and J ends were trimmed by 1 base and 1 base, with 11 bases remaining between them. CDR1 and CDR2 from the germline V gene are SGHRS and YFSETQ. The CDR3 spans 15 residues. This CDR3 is CASSLSGNPNTEAFF. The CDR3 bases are TGCGCCAGCAGCTTGAGCGGGAACCCGAACACTGAAGCTTTCTTT.

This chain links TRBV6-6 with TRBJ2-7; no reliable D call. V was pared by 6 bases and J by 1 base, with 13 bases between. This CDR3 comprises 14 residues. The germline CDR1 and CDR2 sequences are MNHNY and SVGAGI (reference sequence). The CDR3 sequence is CASSSSRNSYEQYF. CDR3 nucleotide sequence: TGTGCCAGCAGCTCTTCCAGAAATTCCTACGAGCAGTACTTC.

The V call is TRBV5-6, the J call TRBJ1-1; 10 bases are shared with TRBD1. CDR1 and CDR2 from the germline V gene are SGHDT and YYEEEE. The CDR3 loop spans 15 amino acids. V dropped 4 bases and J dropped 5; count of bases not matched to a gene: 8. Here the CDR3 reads CASSGWDRGSTEAFF. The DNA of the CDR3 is TGTGCCAGCAGCGGATGGGACAGGGGTTCAACTGAAGCTTTCTTT.

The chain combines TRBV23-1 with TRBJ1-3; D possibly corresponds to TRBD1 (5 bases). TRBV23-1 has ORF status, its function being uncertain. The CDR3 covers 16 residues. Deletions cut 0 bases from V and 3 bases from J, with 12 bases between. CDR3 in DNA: TGCGCCAGCAGTCAATCGACCAGGGAAGATGGAAACACCATATATTTT. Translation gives CASSQSTREDGNTIYF.

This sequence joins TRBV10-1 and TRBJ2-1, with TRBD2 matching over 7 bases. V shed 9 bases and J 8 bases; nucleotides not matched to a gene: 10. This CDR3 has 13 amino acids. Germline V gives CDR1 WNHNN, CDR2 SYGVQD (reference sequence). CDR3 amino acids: CARTTSRPHEQFF. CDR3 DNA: TGCGCCAGGACGACTAGCCGGCCCCATGAGCAGTTCTTC.

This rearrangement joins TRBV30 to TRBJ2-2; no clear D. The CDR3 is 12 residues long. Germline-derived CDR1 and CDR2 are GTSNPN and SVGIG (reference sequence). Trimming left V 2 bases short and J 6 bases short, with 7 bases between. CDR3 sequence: CAWSSLSGELFF. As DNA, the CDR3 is TGTGCCTGGAGTTCCTTATCCGGGGAGCTGTTTTTT. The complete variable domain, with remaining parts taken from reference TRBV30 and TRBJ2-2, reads SQTIHQWPATLVQPVGSPLSLECTVEGTSNPNLYWYRQAAGRGLQLLFYSVGIGQISSEVPQNLSASRPQDRQFILSSKKLLLSDSGFYLCAWSSLSGELFFGEGSRLTVL.

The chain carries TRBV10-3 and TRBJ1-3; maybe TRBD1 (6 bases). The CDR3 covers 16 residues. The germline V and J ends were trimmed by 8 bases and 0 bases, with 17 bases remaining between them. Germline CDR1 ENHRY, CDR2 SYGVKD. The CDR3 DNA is TGTGCCATCTCACAGGGATCACCAATCTCTGGAAACACCATATATTTT. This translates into CAISQGSPISGNTIYF.

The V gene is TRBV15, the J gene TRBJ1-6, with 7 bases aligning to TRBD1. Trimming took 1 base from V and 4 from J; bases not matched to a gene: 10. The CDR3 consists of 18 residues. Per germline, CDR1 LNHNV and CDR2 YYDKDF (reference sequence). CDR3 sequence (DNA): TGTGCCACCAGCAGAGCCCCTCCGCTACAGGGGTATAATTCACCCCTCCACTTT. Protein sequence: CATSRAPPLQGYNSPLHF.

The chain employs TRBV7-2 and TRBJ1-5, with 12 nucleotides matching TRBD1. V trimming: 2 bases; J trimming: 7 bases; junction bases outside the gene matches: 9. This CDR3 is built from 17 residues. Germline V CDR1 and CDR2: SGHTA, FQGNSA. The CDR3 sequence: CASSLKVGTGGVQPQHF. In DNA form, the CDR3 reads TGTGCCAGCAGCTTAAAAGTAGGGACAGGGGGCGTGCAGCCCCAGCATTTT.

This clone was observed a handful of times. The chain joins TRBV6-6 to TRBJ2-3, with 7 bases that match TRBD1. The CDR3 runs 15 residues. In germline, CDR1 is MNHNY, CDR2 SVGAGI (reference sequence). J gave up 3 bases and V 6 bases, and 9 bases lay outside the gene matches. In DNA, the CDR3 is TGTGCCAGCAGAATGACAGGGATCGGGACAGATACGCAGTATTTT. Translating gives CASRMTGIGTDTQYF.

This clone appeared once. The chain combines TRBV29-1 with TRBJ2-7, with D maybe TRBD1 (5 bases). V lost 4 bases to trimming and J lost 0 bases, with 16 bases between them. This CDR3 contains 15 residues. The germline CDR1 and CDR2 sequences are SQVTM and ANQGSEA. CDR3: CSVGGAFPHSYEQYF. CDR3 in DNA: TGCAGCGTTGGTGGGGCCTTTCCCCACTCCTACGAGCAGTACTTC.

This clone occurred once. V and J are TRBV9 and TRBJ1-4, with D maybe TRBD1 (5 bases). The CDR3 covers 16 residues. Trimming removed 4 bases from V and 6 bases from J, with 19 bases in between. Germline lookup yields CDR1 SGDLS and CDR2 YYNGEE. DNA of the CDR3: TGTGCCAGCAGCCCAACCACTGGGACGTCCGATGAAAAACTGTTTTTT. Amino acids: CASSPTTGTSDEKLFF.

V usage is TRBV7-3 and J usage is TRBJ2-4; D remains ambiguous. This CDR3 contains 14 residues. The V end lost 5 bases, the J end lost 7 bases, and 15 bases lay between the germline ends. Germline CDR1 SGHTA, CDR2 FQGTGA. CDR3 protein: CASSPGRASNIQYF. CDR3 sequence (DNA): TGTGCCAGCAGCCCAGGACGGGCCTCGAACATTCAGTACTTC.

This CDR3 reads CASSYTREAYGYTF. In DNA, the CDR3 is TGTGCCAGCAGTTATACGAGGGAAGCCTATGGCTACACCTTC. V gene TRBV6-5 combines with J gene TRBJ1-2; no clear D. This CDR3 spans 14 amino acids. V lost 3 bases and J lost 4, with 12 bases in between. Germline loops: CDR1 MNHEY, CDR2 SVGAGI.

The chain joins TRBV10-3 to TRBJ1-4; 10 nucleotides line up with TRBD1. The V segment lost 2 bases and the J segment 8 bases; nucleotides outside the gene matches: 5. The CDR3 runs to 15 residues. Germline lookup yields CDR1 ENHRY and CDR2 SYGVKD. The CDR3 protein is CAISEIGQGGEKLFF. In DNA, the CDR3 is TGTGCCATCAGTGAGATCGGACAGGGGGGCGAAAAACTGTTTTTT.

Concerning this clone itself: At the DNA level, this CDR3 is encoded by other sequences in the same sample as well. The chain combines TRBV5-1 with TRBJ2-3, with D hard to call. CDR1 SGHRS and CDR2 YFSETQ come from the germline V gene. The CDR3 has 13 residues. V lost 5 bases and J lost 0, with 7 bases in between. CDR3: CASSVLSTDTQYF. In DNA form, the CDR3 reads TGCGCCAGCAGTGTCCTTAGCACAGATACGCAGTATTTT.

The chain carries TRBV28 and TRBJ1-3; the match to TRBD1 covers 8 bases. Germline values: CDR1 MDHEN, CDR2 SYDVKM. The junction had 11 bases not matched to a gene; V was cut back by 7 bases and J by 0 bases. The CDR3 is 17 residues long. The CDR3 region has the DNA TGTGCCAGCAAAACGTCCGGGACAGGTCTCTCTGGAAACACCATATATTTT. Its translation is CASKTSGTGLSGNTIYF.

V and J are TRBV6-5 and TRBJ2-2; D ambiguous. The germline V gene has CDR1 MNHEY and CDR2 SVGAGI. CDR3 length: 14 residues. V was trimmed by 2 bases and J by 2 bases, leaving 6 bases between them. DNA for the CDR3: TGTGCCAGCAGTTACGATTTAAACACCGGGGAGCTGTTTTTT. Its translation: CASSYDLNTGELFF.

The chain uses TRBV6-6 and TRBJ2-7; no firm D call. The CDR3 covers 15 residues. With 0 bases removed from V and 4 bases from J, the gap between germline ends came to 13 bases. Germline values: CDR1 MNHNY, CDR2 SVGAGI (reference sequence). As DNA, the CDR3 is TGTGCCAGCAGTTACTCTTCGTCAGGAATTTACGAGCAGTACTTC. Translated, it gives CASSYSSSGIYEQYF.

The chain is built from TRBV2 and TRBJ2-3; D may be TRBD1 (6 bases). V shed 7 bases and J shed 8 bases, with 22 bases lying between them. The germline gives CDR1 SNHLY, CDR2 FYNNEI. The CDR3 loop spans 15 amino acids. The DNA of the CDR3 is TGTGCCAGCAATGTGAAGACAGGCCAACCTGGTACGCAGTATTTT. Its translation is CASNVKTGQPGTQYF. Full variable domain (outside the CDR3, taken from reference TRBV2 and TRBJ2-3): EPEVTQTPSHQVTQMGQEVILRCVPISNHLYFYWYRQILGQKVEFLVSFYNNEISEKSEIFDDQFSVERPDGSNFTLKIRSTKLEDSAMYFCASNVKTGQPGTQYFGPGTRLTVL.

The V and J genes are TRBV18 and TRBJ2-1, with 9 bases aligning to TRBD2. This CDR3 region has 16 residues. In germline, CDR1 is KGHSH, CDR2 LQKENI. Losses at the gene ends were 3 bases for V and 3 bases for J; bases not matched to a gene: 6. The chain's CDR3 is CASSPGVSGSYNEQFF. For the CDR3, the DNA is TGTGCCAGCTCACCTGGAGTTAGCGGGAGCTACAATGAGCAGTTCTTC.

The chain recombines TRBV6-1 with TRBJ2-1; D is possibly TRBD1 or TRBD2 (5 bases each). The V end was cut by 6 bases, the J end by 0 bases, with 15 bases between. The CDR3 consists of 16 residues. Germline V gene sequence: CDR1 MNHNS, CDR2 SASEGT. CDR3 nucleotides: TGTGCCAGCAGCGAATCTGGGACGGGCTCCTACAATGAGCAGTTCTTC. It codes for CASSESGTGSYNEQFF.

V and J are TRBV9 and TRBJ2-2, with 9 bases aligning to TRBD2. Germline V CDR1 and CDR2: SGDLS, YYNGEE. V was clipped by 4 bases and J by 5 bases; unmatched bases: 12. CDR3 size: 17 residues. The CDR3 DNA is TGTGCCAGCAGCCCCCCTGTCGGCGGGGGGGTAACCGGGGAGCTGTTTTTT. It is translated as CASSPPVGGGVTGELFF.